The next 17 T cell receptor beta chains were all read from a single sample in a study of blood T cells in healthy people across ages. PCR was performed a second time for about 7 to 11 cycles using a sample-barcoded 5' primer and a J-beta primer mix. In TCRdb, the 5' RACE reads were re-called with MiXCR into one record per CDR3 protein. This table has 800,000 to 1,000,000 distinct CDR3 sequences, around 46% appearing once. The sample was blood. The receptors originated from a man aged 30 to 39 in good health.

J is TRBJ2-1 and V is TRBV5-1; TRBD2 matches 8 bases. CDR3 length: 16 residues. Germline V gene lookup returns CDR1 SGHRS and CDR2 YFSETQ. The V and J ends lost 0 bases and 3 bases, in that order; junction bases with no gene match: 5. The chain's CDR3 is CASSLVNSGIYNEQFF. The CDR3 DNA sequence: TGCGCCAGCAGCTTGGTAAATAGCGGGATCTACAATGAGCAGTTCTTC.

This clonotype was seen a single time. The gene calls are TRBV28 and TRBJ1-6; the match to TRBD1 covers 7 bases. J lost 7 bases, V lost 6 bases, and 12 bases had no gene match. The V gene's germline CDR1 is MDHEN and CDR2 SYDVKM. The CDR3 is 16 amino acids. CDR3 protein: CASRQVTGTVNSPLHF. The CDR3 DNA is TGTGCCAGCAGACAAGTTACAGGGACAGTAAATTCACCCCTCCACTTT.

This clonotype occurred many times. For the CDR3, the DNA is TGTGCCAGCAGTTTGGACAGGGCTGCAATGAACACTGAAGCTTTCTTT. Protein product: CASSLDRAAMNTEAFF. The chain joins TRBV27 to TRBJ1-1; 8 bases line up with TRBD1. The germline CDR1 and CDR2 sequences are MNHEY and SMNVEV (reference sequence). The CDR3 is 16 amino acids. The J segment lost 0 bases and the V segment lost 3 bases, leaving 6 bases of the junction unmatched.

In its sample, this clonotype was seen once. The chain has TRBV20-1 and TRBJ1-2, with unresolved D. Germline V gene lookup returns CDR1 DFQATT and CDR2 SNEGSKA (reference sequence). Deletions cut 3 bases from V and 6 bases from J, with 8 bases between. This CDR3 is 11 amino acids long. Here the CDR3 DNA reads TGCAGTGCTAGCACCGACGATGGCTACACCTTC. This encodes CSASTDDGYTF.

This clonotype was detected only once. V usage is TRBV29-1 and J usage is TRBJ2-3, with D unclear. The CDR3 is 14 residues long. Germline lookup yields CDR1 SQVTM and CDR2 ANQGSEA. Between the trimmed V and J ends, which lost 7 bases and 4 bases, there was a span of 18 bases. The DNA for the CDR3 is TGCAGCGCCGAAACATCGGCGCGGCCAGATACGCAGTATTTT. This sequence encodes CSAETSARPDTQYF.

The V gene is TRBV20-1, the J gene TRBJ2-3; no clear D gene. Germline V gene sequence: CDR1 DFQATT, CDR2 SNEGSKA (reference sequence). The ends were cut back, 4 bases at V and 2 bases at J, with 13 bases in the middle. The CDR3 covers 14 residues. The CDR3 protein is CSATRGQTTDTQYF. CDR3 nucleotides: TGCAGTGCTACAAGAGGCCAGACCACAGATACGCAGTATTTT.

Many counts were recorded for this clonotype. V gene TRBV28 combines with J gene TRBJ1-1; TRBD1 is a possible D gene (6 bases). Trimming shortened V by 4 bases and J by 0 bases, and 21 bases separated the two germline ends. CDR1 is MDHEN, CDR2 SYDVKM, per germline. CDR3 length equals 18 residues. CDR3: CASSSLMGTGTLNTEAFF. The DNA for the CDR3 is TGTGCCAGCAGTTCCCTGATGGGTACAGGGACTCTGAACACTGAAGCTTTCTTT.

V and J are TRBV5-1 and TRBJ2-1, with TRBD1 as a possible D gene (6 bases). The germline V gene encodes CDR1 SGHRS and CDR2 YFSETQ. V was shortened by 0 bases and J by 5 bases, with 12 bases between the two germline ends. The CDR3 extends over 15 amino acids. CDR3 sequence reads: CASSLVQGQDNEQFF. The CDR3, as DNA: TGCGCCAGCAGCTTGGTACAGGGTCAGGACAATGAGCAGTTCTTC.

The chain links TRBV28 to TRBJ2-3; maybe TRBD2 (6 bases). The CDR3 totals 19 residues. V gave up 4 bases and J gave up 2 bases, with 25 bases separating them. In germline, CDR1 is MDHEN, CDR2 SYDVKM. CDR3 in amino acids: CASSYPTTGGEDPTDTQYF. For the CDR3, the DNA is TGTGCCAGCAGTTATCCTACTACCGGAGGGGAGGATCCCACAGATACGCAGTATTTT. The whole variable domain, remainder taken from reference TRBV28 and TRBJ2-3, is DVKVTQSSRYLVKRTGEKVFLECVQDMDHENMFWYRQDPGLGLRLIYFSYDVKMKEKGDIPEGYSVSREKKERFSLILESASTNQTSMYLCASSYPTTGGEDPTDTQYFGPGTRLTVL.

There are a few counts of this clonotype. The rearrangement uses TRBV20-1 and TRBJ1-4; D might be TRBD1 (6 bases). Trimming took 2 bases from V and 8 from J, leaving 30 bases between them. The CDR3 sequence is 19 residues long. CDR1 and CDR2 (germline): DFQATT, SNEGSKA (reference sequence). In DNA form, the CDR3 reads TGCAGTGCTAGATCCCTAATGGCAGCCCCGGGGGCCTCCCAGGAAAAACTGTTTTTT. Protein sequence: CSARSLMAAPGASQEKLFF.

The chain is built from TRBV15 and TRBJ1-1, with TRBD1 as a possible D gene (5 bases). The germline V and J ends were trimmed by 0 bases and 2 bases, with 10 bases remaining between them. Germline lookup yields CDR1 LNHNV and CDR2 YYDKDF (reference sequence). CDR3 length equals 15 residues. The CDR3 sequence: CATSRDTGANTEAFF. DNA of the CDR3: TGTGCCACCAGCAGAGATACCGGGGCAAACACTGAAGCTTTCTTT. The entire variable domain, with the rest obtained from reference TRBV15 and TRBJ1-1, is as follows: DAMVIQNPRYQVTQFGKPVTLSCSQTLNHNVMYWYQQKSSQAPKLLFHYYDKDFNNEADTPDNFQSRRPNTSFCFLDIRSPGLGDTAMYLCATSRDTGANTEAFFGQGTRLTVV.

This clonotype was detected only a few times. The chain employs TRBV7-8 and TRBJ2-5; either TRBD1 or TRBD2 may fit D (5 bases each). Germline values: CDR1 SGHVS, CDR2 FQNEAQ. Trimming stripped 2 bases from V and 1 base from J, with 17 bases between. The CDR3 has 17 residues. CDR3 coding DNA: TGTGCCAGCAGCTTACCAGGTGGGGCGGGTCCCCAAGAGACCCAGTACTTC. It translates to CASSLPGGAGPQETQYF.

The CDR3 bases are TGTGCCAGCAGGGGACTTACCTTCATGAACACTGAAGCTTTCTTT. Encoded protein: CASRGLTFMNTEAFF. The chain is built from TRBV28 and TRBJ1-1; tentative D call: TRBD1 (5 bases). This CDR3 spans 15 amino acids. Per the germline V gene, CDR1 is MDHEN and CDR2 is SYDVKM. V dropped 6 bases and J dropped 0 bases, with 14 bases sitting between them.

With respect to this clonotype: The junction shows a germline mismatch at one end, possibly a read error. The rearrangement links TRBV6-6 to TRBJ2-1; perhaps TRBD2 as D (6 bases). Germline lookup yields CDR1 MNHNY and CDR2 SVGAGI (reference sequence). The CDR3 spans 14 residues. CDR3 sequence: CVSARQGGFNEQFF. DNA of the CDR3: TGTGTCAGCGCCCGTCAGGGAGGTTTCAATGAGCAGTTCTTC.

This sequence joins TRBV15 and TRBJ2-1; D is uncertain. Matching the DNA end better, TRBJ2-7 makes the J call doubtful. CDR3 length: 16 residues. The germline gives CDR1 LNHNV, CDR2 YYDKDF (reference sequence). CDR3 sequence (DNA): TGTGCCACCAGCAGAGGATGGGCAGCGACGGTCGACGAGCAGTACTTC. Translating gives CATSRGWAATVDEQYF.

The V gene is TRBV11-2, the J gene TRBJ2-3; TRBD1 or TRBD2 may be the D gene (5 bases each). Trimming removed 5 bases from V and 1 base from J, with 13 bases in between. The CDR3 totals 15 residues. Germline CDR1 SGHAT, CDR2 FQNNGV. Written as DNA, the CDR3 is TGTGCCAGCAGCCCCCTACGGGGCCGCACAGATACGCAGTATTTT. Translation gives CASSPLRGRTDTQYF.

There are a few counts of this clonotype. The rearrangement joins TRBV12-3 or TRBV12-4 to TRBJ2-7, with a possible D match to TRBD2 (5 bases). V gave up 5 bases and J gave up 7 bases, with 12 bases separating them. The length of the CDR3 is 12 residues. The CDR3 bases are TGTGCCAGCAGTACAAGCCGGGGAGAGCAGTACTTC. Its protein is CASSTSRGEQYF.